This paragraph reports one T cell receptor beta chain. The data belong to a study of CXCR3-negative and CXCR3-positive naive CD8 T cells. The method, 5' RACE with UMI labels, was used to prepare the TRB cDNA libraries. Reprocessing the 5' RACE reads, TCRdb reports a single entry for every CDR3 protein and omits DNA. This specimen shows 46,000 or so distinct CDR3 sequences; the ten leading clones hold roughly 1.6%. This clonotype was obtained from a human donor in good health. Some clones in this sample may be carry-over from other donors' samples. Sample: naive CXCR3- CD8+ T cells from blood. Subset here: CD45RO-CCR7+CD27+CD95- naive CD8+ T cells lacking CXCR3 (TNR3-).

CDR3 sequence reads: CASSPGTGGFLEQYF. J is TRBJ2-7 and V is TRBV4-3; TCRdb picks TRBD1, but there is no DNA to check that call. The germline V gene has CDR1 LGHNA and CDR2 YSLEER. The CDR3 consists of 15 residues.